These T cell receptor beta chains were read from a single sample in a study of blood T cells in healthy people across ages. TCRdb processed the 5' RACE reads anew with MiXCR; each CDR3 protein has one entry. The table records about 1,000,000 distinct CDR3 sequences, more than 40% of them present only once. The source material was blood. These receptors were collected from an older woman in good health. The CDR3 runs from the conserved cysteine through the conserved F or W. The D gene is left open where the match is weak. Size tells how often a clone was seen (once, few, many) or the class of an expanded clone, and some rows leave it out.

j_call d_call clone_size v_call cdr3_nt cdr3_aa
TRBJ2-1 - - TRBV29-1 TGCAGCGTCGATGTTAAGAGCGGCTCCTACAATGAGCAGTTCTTC CSVDVKSGSYNEQFF
TRBJ2-7 - few TRBV6-6 TGTGCCACCCAACCCGGCAAATACTACGAGCAGTACTTC CATQPGKYYEQYF
TRBJ2-7 TRBD2 few TRBV27 TGTGCCAGCAGTATCTCTAGCGGGGAGAGCTCCTACGAGCAGTACTTC CASSISSGESSYEQYF
TRBJ1-1 - few TRBV15 TGTGCCACCAGCTCTCGGCGGGCAGGAGAAGCTTTCTTT CATSSRRAGEAFF
TRBJ2-3 TRBD2 - TRBV10-3 TGTGCCATCAGTGATTTGACTAGCGGGAGAGGTACAGATACGCAGTATTTT CAISDLTSGRGTDTQYF
TRBJ2-1 TRBD1 - TRBV10-3 TGTGCCATCAGGGAAGACAGGGCCCACTCCTACAATGAGCAGTTCTTC CAIREDRAHSYNEQFF
TRBJ1-6 - many TRBV15 TGTGCCACCAGCAGAGACGGCGATTCGCCCTCACCCCTCCACTTT CATSRDGDSPSPLHF
TRBJ2-2 TRBD1 few TRBV7-2 TGTGCCAGCAGCTACACTTCTACAGGGGTTGGATCCGGGGAGCTGTTTTTT CASSYTSTGVGSGELFF
TRBJ2-3 - - TRBV27 TGTGCCGGCAGTCCCCGACCCAGACCCGGAACAGATACGCAGTATTTT CAGSPRPRPGTDTQYF
TRBJ2-6 - - TRBV27 TGTGCCAGCAGTTTATACTCGGGCGCAGGGTCACTCTCTGGGGCCAACGTCCTGACTTTC CASSLYSGAGSLSGANVLTF
TRBJ2-7 - few TRBV10-1 TGCGCCAGCACCCGGGAGATTGGGAACGAGCAGTACTTC CASTREIGNEQYF
TRBJ2-1 - - TRBV7-2 TGTGCCGGCAGCCTCAAACAGGTTGGGTCTCAGTTCTTC CAGSLKQVGSQFF
TRBJ2-1 TRBD2 few TRBV20-1 TGCAGTGCCGATGGGACTAGCGGGAGAATCAATGAGCAGTTCTTC CSADGTSGRINEQFF
TRBJ2-1 - - TRBV29-1 TGCAGCATGGACCTAACCTACAATGAGCAGTTCTTC CSMDLTYNEQFF
TRBJ2-7 - few TRBV7-6 TGTGCCAGCAGCTCGCCGAGGGTCTACGAGCAGTACTTC CASSSPRVYEQYF
TRBJ2-3 - few TRBV5-6 TGTGCCAGCAGCTTGGCCCCTGTGGGCACAGATACGCAGTATTTT CASSLAPVGTDTQYF
TRBJ1-1 - few TRBV20-1 TGCAGTGCACGTACCGGGACAAGGAACACTGAAGCTTTCTTT CSARTGTRNTEAFF
TRBJ1-5 - few TRBV6-5 TGTGCCAGCAGTGCCGGACAAGGGGCTCAGCCCCAGCATTTT CASSAGQGAQPQHF